Listed below are T cell receptor beta chains from one sample, sequenced in a study of blood T cell repertoires in COVID-19. TCRdb's table, derived via immunoSEQ multiplex PCR, lists solely in-frame clones and lacks some. The sample holds a few hundred thousand clones, 88% seen once. The sequenced material came from PBMCs or T cells enriched from blood (not recorded which). All receptors come from a woman aged 55-69 years in a cohort exposed to, infected with or recovered from COVID-19 (not recorded which). Both conserved end residues are part of each CDR3. D genes are given only for firm matches. Clone size is given for some rows only: seen once, a few or many times, or a class if the clone is expanded.

V: TRBV7-6
size: -
J: TRBJ2-3
D: TRBD2
DNA: TGTGCCAGCAGCAGACTAGCGGGAAGGAGCACAGATACGCAGTATTTT
CDR3: CASSRLAGRSTDTQYF

V: TRBV21-1
size: -
J: TRBJ2-7
D: -
DNA: TGTGCCAGCAGCAAAGCGCTGGGCGGGAGACCCTACGAGCAGTACTTC
CDR3: CASSKALGGRPYEQYF

V: TRBV7-3
size: -
J: TRBJ2-1
D: TRBD2
DNA: TGTGCCAGCAGCTTAAGACTAGCGGGCTACAATGAGCAGTTCTTC
CDR3: CASSLRLAGYNEQFF

V: TRBV6-5
size: -
J: TRBJ1-1
D: -
DNA: TGTGCCAGCAGTTACTCGAGGGGCGGGAACGCTGAAGCTTTCTTT
CDR3: CASSYSRGGNAEAFF

V: TRBV30
size: -
J: TRBJ1-2
D: TRBD1
DNA: TGTGCCTGGAGTGCTGACACGGGACAGGGTATCTTTGCTCGGGATGGCTACACCTTC
CDR3: CAWSADTGQGIFARDGYTF

V: TRBV6-5
size: -
J: TRBJ1-2
D: -
DNA: TGTGCCAGCAGCCCCGGGGAGAGGAGGTTTTATGGCTACACCTTC
CDR3: CASSPGERRFYGYTF

V: TRBV5-1
size: -
J: TRBJ2-1
D: TRBD2
DNA: TGCGCCAGCAGCTCGACGACTAGCGGCTATGAGCAGTTCTTC
CDR3: CASSSTTSGYEQFF

V: TRBV2
size: few
J: TRBJ2-7
D: TRBD2
DNA: TGTGCCAGCAAATCCGGGAGGACTTCCTACGAGCAGTACTTC
CDR3: CASKSGRTSYEQYF

V: TRBV27
size: -
J: TRBJ1-2
D: -
DNA: TGTGCCAGCAGTTTGGGGGGATTTCCCTATGGCTACACCTTC
CDR3: CASSLGGFPYGYTF

V: TRBV30
size: -
J: TRBJ2-4
D: -
DNA: TGTGCCTGGAGGGGGACTCTGTTAGCCAAAAACATTCAGTACTTC
CDR3: CAWRGTLLAKNIQYF

V: TRBV7-2
size: -
J: TRBJ2-5
D: TRBD2
DNA: TGTGCCAGCAGCCGCCGACTAGCGGGACGCCAAGAGACCCAGTACTTC
CDR3: CASSRRLAGRQETQYF

V: TRBV30
size: -
J: TRBJ2-1
D: TRBD2
DNA: TGTGCCTGGGGGGAGAAGAGCGGGAGGCTGTACCGGCAGTTCTTC
CDR3: CAWGEKSGRLYRQFF

V: TRBV6-5
size: few
J: TRBJ2-7
D: TRBD1
DNA: TGTGCCAGCAGTCGGACAGGGGAGATGTACGAGCAGTACTTC
CDR3: CASSRTGEMYEQYF

V: TRBV7-9
size: -
J: TRBJ2-6
D: -
DNA: TGTGCCAGCAGCTTGTCCGCTGGGGCCAACGTCCTGACTTTC
CDR3: CASSLSAGANVLTF

V: TRBV7-3
size: -
J: TRBJ1-2
D: -
DNA: TGTGCCAGCAGCTTAACTGGTTCCAGTCCGTATGGCTACACCTTC
CDR3: CASSLTGSSPYGYTF

V: TRBV15
size: -
J: TRBJ2-2
D: -
DNA: TGTGCCACCAGCAGATCAACTAGGGGGACCGGGGAGCTGTTTTTT
CDR3: CATSRSTRGTGELFF

V: TRBV4-1
size: -
J: TRBJ2-1
D: TRBD2
DNA: TGCGCCCGCAGCCGACCGACTAGCGGGAGGGGGAAAAATGAGCAGTTCTTC
CDR3: CARSRPTSGRGKNEQFF

V: TRBV4-1
size: -
J: TRBJ2-3
D: -
DNA: TGCGCCAGCAGCCAAACCGCAGGGTACGGACCAGATACGCAGTATTTT
CDR3: CASSQTAGYGPDTQYF

V: TRBV7-9
size: -
J: TRBJ1-6
D: -
DNA: TGTGCCAGCAGCTTAGCAGGGGCGAATTCACCCCTCCACTTT
CDR3: CASSLAGANSPLHF

V: TRBV30
size: -
J: TRBJ1-2
D: -
DNA: TGTGCCTGGGAACCGCAGAACTATGGCTACACCTTC
CDR3: CAWEPQNYGYTF

V: TRBV15
size: -
J: TRBJ2-7
D: -
DNA: TGTGCCACCAGCAGAGATCCCGAGCGCCCCTCCTACGAGCAGTACTTC
CDR3: CATSRDPERPSYEQYF

V: TRBV24-1
size: once
J: TRBJ2-3
D: TRBD1
DNA: TGTGCCACCAGTGATTGGGGGACAGCTAGCACAGATACGCAGTATTTT
CDR3: CATSDWGTASTDTQYF

V: TRBV11-3
size: -
J: TRBJ1-3
D: -
DNA: TGTGCCAGCAGCACAAGCTCTGGAAACACCATATATTTT
CDR3: CASSTSSGNTIYF